This TCR beta chain was captured in a study of control samples from healthy donors and cancer patients. This CDR3 comprises 14 residues. Deletions cut 4 bases from V and 5 bases from J, with 14 bases between. Germline V CDR1 and CDR2: LGHDT, YNNKEL (reference sequence). Generated by immunoSEQ multiplex PCR, the TCRdb table keeps only in-frame clones and is missing some. The table shows some 82,000 clones, with 84% occurring only once. The receptor was isolated from a man aged 55 to 70 with head and neck cancer. The source material was PBMCs. The V and J genes are TRBV3-1 (or the pseudogene TRBV3-2) and TRBJ1-1; D unresolved. The CDR3 here is CASSPDQLWTEAFF. In DNA form, the CDR3 reads TGTGCCAGCAGCCCAGATCAATTGTGGACTGAAGCTTTCTTT.